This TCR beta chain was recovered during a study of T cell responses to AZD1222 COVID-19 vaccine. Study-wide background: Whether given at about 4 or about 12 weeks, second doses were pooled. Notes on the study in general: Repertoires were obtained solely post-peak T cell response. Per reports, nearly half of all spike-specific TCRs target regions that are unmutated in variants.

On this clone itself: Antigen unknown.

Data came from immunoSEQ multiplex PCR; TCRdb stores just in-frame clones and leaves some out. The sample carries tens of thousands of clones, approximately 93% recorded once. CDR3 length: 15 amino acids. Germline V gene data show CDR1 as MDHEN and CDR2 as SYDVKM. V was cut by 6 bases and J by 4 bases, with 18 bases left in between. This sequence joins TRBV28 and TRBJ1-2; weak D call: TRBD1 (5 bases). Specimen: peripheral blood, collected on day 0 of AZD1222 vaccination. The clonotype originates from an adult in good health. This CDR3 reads CASRPGGAHGYGYTF. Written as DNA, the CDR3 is TGTGCCAGCAGACCCGGCGGGGCGCACGGCTATGGCTACACCTTC.